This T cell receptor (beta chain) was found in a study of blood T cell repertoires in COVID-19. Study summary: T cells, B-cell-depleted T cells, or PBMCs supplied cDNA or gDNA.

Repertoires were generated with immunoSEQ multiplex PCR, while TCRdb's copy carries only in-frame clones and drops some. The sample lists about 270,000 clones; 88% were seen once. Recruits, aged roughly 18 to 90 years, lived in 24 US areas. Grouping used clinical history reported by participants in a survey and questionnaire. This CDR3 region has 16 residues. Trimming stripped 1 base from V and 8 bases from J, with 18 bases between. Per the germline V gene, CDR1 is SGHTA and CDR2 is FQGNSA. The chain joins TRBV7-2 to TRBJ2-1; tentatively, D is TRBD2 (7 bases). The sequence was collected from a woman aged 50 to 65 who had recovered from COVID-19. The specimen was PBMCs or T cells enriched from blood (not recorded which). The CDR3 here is CASSLGGGGRVYEQFF. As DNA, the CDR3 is TGTGCCAGCAGCTTAGGAGGGGGGGGGAGAGTGTATGAGCAGTTCTTC.